This T cell receptor beta chain was sequenced for a study of vaccination and CD4 T cells after COVID-19. General study results and limits: The researchers studied relatively few convalescent patients and omitted early post-infection timepoints.

Details on this clonotype: Its antigen is not known.

TCRdb re-called the PCR reads through MiXCR, storing one row per CDR3 protein. Counted here are about 15,000 distinct CDR3 sequences, around 66% occurring once; the ten biggest clones make up about 1.1%. The CDR3 has 18 amino acids. With V trimmed by 4 bases and J by 0 bases, 7 bases remained unmatched. Germline CDR1 reads LGHNA; CDR2 reads YSLEER. The receptor's source is a human donor who had recovered from COVID-19. The specimen comprised CD4+ T cells from blood, sampled after SARS-CoV-2 vaccination. V is TRBV4-3 and J is TRBJ2-6; 9 positions match TRBD2. CDR3 loop: CASSPRAGGSSGANVLTF. As DNA, the CDR3 is TGCGCCAGCAGCCCCAGGGCGGGAGGGAGCTCTGGGGCCAACGTCCTGACTTTC.